One T cell receptor beta chain is described in this entry. The antigen is undetermined. V was shortened by 6 bases and J by 7 bases, with 18 bases between the two germline ends. Germline V gives CDR1 KGHSH, CDR2 LQKENI. The CDR3 has 14 amino acids. The data stem from a study of STAT5B mutations in CD4+ large granular lymphocyte leukemia. Clones were read by immunoSEQ multiplex PCR, and TCRdb kept only the in-frame ones, dropping some. The data hold about 30,000 clones, with roughly 85% observed a single time. Study results and limitations: Compared with healthy controls (2/35), patient top clones favored TRBV06 (8/27).

The V gene is TRBV18, the J gene TRBJ1-1; TRBD1 is a possible D gene (6 bases). The TCR comes from a human donor in good health. Sequencing was carried out using CD4+ T cells from blood buffy coats. The CDR3 spells CASSQGTGYGEAFF. CDR3 DNA: TGTGCCAGCTCTCAGGGGACCGGGTACGGTGAAGCTTTCTTT.